This T cell receptor (beta chain) came from a study of human T cells and chemical hapten exposure. Looking at the study overall: In the roughly 25-week study, patients were dosed weekly with diphenylcyclopropenone on the scalp throughout. Points from the study as a whole: Among expanded TCRs, significantly more large CDR3 similarity clusters formed than among controls. After DPC sensitization, TCRs above 1 in 1000 frequency showed no change.

TCRdb fed the RACE reads into MiXCR, producing one record per CDR3 protein. The profile shows tens of thousands of distinct CDR3 sequences, approximately 11% of them singletons. Time point: patch test 2, 6 weeks after DPC sensitization. The treatment was: therapeutic diphenylcyclopropenone sensitization with weekly scalp DPC. The drawing of blood occurred before each patch test was applied. This clonotype was counted only a few times. Its antigen is unidentified. This CDR3 region has 15 residues. V was trimmed by 8 bases and J by 0 bases, leaving 14 bases between them. V gene TRBV12-3 or TRBV12-4 combines with J gene TRBJ2-1; D is unresolved. The receptor comes from a man aged 40-49 years with alopecia areata. Some clones in this sample may be carry-over from other donors' samples. The sample was whole blood, taken in connection with sensitization to the hapten diphenylcyclopropenone (DPC). This CDR3 is CASWTNPPSYNEQFF. DNA of the CDR3: TGTGCCAGCTGGACGAACCCCCCCTCCTACAATGAGCAGTTCTTC.